This entry is about one T cell receptor (beta chain). Its antigen is unknown. Additional DNA sequences in this sample encode the identical CDR3. Deletions cut 5 bases from V and 2 bases from J, with 9 bases between. CDR3 length: 13 residues. Per germline, CDR1 MNHEY and CDR2 SVGAGI. Sequencing targeted expressed TCRB transcripts, as all isolated RNA had been reverse transcribed. The assay was immunoSEQ multiplex PCR, and TCRdb's table has in-frame clones only and misses some. Among about 150,000 clones, 9% to 12% were seen once, and the ten largest hold approximately 0.5%. The sample originates from a study of beta chain features in type 1 diabetes. Across the study: Comparable age, gender and cell yields were observed in patients relative to healthy donors. General study results and limits: Among all four CD4+ subsets, Type 1 diabetes patients had TCRB CDR3s that were moderately but significantly shorter.

The chain links TRBV6-5 to TRBJ1-1; D possibly corresponds to TRBD1 (6 bases). This sequence originates from a man aged 25-45 years with type 1 diabetes. Material for sequencing was central memory CD4+ T cells from blood. DNA of the CDR3: TGTGCCAGCAGTGGACAGCTAAACACTGAAGCTTTCTTT. Amino acid sequence: CASSGQLNTEAFF.